This TCR beta chain was captured in a study of Graves' ophthalmopathy and Graves' hyperthyroidism. Diagnosis used clinical symptoms, serum thyroxine, TRAb, thyroid ultrasound and orbital computed tomography. As the starting material, more than 8 ml of fresh peripheral blood yielded the PBMCs. Study-wide results and limits: Detection in blood was also observed for most expanded thyroid clonotypes above 0.001 frequency.

About this clonotype itself: Its antigen is not identified.

Germline lookup yields CDR1 MNHNS and CDR2 SASEGT. V dropped 4 bases and J dropped 1 base, with 13 bases sitting between them. CDR3 length equals 15 residues. RNA transcripts were the template, and TCR beta CDR3 regions were amplified from them. Following a first-round RT-PCR that used HTBI primers, a second-round multiplex PCR was carried out. TCRdb reprocessed the multiplex PCR reads via MiXCR and lists one record per CDR3 protein. The data show hundreds of thousands of distinct CDR3 sequences, 20% to 25% seen once. The gene calls are TRBV6-1 and TRBJ1-2; D uncertain. This TCR derives from a woman aged 18-30 years with stable Graves' hyperthyroidism. Some clones in this sample may be carry-over from other donors' samples. Sequences were obtained from peripheral blood. This CDR3 is CASSGPRGSNYGYTF. For the CDR3, the DNA is TGTGCCAGCAGTGGCCCTCGGGGAAGTAACTATGGCTACACCTTC.